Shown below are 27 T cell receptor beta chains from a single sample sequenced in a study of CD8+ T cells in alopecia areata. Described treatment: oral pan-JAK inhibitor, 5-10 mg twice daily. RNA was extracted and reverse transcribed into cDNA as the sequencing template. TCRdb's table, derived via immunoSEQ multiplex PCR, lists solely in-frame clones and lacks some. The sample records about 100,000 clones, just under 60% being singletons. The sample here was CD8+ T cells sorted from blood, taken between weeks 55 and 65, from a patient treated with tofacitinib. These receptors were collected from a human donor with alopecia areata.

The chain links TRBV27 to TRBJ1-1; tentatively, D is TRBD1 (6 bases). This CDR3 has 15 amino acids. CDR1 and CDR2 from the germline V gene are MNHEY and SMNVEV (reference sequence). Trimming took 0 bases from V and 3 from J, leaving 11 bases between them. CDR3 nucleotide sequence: TGTGCCAGCAGTTTATCCTTGGGGGCTCACACTGAAGCTTTCTTT. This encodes CASSLSLGAHTEAFF.

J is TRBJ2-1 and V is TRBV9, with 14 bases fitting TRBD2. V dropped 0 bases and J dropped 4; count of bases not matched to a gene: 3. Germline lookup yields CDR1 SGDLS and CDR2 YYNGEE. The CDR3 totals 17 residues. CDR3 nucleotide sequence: TGTGCCAGCAGCGTAGGACTAGCGGGGGGGCTTTACAATGAGCAGTTCTTC. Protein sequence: CASSVGLAGGLYNEQFF.

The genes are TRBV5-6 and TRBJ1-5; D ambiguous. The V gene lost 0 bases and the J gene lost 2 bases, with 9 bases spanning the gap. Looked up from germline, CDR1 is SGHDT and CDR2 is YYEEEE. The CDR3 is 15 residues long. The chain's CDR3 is CASSLASGGNQPQHF. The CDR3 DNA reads TGTGCCAGCAGCTTGGCTTCAGGTGGCAATCAGCCCCAGCATTTT.

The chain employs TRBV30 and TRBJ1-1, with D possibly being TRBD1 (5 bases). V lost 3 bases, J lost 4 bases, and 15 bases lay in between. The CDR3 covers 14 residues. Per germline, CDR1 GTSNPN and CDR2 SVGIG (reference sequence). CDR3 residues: CAWRGGRYLTEAFF. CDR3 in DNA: TGTGCCTGGAGGGGGGGACGTTATCTCACTGAAGCTTTCTTT.

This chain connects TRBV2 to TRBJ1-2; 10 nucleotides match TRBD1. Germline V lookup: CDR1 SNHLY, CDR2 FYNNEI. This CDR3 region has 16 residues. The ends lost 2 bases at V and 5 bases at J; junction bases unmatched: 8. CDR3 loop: CASSETLTGGAYGYTF. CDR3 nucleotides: TGTGCCAGCAGTGAAACTCTGACAGGGGGCGCATATGGCTACACCTTC.

CDR3 sequence reads: CASSYSSSGDQETQYF. CDR3 nucleotide sequence: TGTGCCAGCAGTTATTCGAGTAGCGGGGACCAAGAGACCCAGTACTTC. The V gene is TRBV6-5, the J gene TRBJ2-5; TRBD2 matches at 8 bases. CDR1 is MNHEY and CDR2 is SVGAGI in the germline V gene. V lost 3 bases, J lost 0 bases, and 6 bases stayed unmatched. This CDR3 is built from 16 residues.

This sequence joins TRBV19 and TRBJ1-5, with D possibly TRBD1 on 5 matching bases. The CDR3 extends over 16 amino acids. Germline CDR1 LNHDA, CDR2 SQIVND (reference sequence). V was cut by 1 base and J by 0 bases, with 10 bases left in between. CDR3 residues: CASSIGGSFSNQPQHF. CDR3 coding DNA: TGTGCCAGTAGTATAGGGGGCTCCTTTAGCAATCAGCCCCAGCATTTT.

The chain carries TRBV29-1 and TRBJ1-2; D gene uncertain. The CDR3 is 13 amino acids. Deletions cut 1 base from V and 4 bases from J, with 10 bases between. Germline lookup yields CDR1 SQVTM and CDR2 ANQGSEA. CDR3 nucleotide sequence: TGCAGCGTTGAAGCTTGGGATTTCTATGGCTACACCTTC. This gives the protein CSVEAWDFYGYTF.

As DNA, the CDR3 is TGTGCCAGCAGCTCGTTGGGGCAGGGGGTCACAGATACGCAGTATTTT. Translated, it gives CASSSLGQGVTDTQYF. The gene calls are TRBV7-2 and TRBJ2-3; 7 positions match TRBD1. Losses at the gene ends were 4 bases for V and 2 bases for J; bases not matched to a gene: 9. The CDR3 is 16 amino acids. Germline CDR1 reads SGHTA; CDR2 reads FQGNSA.

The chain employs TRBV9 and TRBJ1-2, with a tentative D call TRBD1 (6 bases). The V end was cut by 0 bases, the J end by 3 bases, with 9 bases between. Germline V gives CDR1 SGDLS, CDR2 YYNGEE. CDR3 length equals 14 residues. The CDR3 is CASSVVEGDYGYTF. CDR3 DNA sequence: TGTGCCAGCAGCGTAGTTGAGGGGGACTATGGCTACACCTTC.

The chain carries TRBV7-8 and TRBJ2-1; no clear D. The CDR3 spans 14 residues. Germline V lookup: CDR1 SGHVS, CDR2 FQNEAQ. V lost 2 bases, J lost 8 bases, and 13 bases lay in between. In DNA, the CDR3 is TGTGCCAGCAGCTTAACGACTCGTATCGATGAGCAGTTCTTC. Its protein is CASSLTTRIDEQFF.

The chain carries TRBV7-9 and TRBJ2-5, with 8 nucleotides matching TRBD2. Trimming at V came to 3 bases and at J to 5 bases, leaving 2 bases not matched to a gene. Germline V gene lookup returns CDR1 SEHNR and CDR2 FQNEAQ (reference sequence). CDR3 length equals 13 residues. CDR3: CASSFGGVETQYF. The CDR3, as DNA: TGTGCCAGCAGCTTCGGGGGGGTCGAGACCCAGTACTTC.

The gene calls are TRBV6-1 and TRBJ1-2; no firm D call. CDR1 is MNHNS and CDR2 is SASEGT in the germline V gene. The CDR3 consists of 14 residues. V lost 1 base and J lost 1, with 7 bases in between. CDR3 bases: TGTGCCAGCAGTGAAGTGGGGAATAACTATGGCTACACCTTC. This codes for CASSEVGNNYGYTF.

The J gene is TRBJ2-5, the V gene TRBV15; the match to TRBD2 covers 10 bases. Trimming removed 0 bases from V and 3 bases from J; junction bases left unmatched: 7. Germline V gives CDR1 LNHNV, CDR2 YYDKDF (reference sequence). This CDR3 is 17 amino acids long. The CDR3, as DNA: TGTGCCACCAGCAGAGATCACGGACTAGCGGATAAAGAGACCCAGTACTTC. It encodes CATSRDHGLADKETQYF. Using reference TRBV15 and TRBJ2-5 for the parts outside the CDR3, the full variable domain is DAMVIQNPRYQVTQFGKPVTLSCSQTLNHNVMYWYQQKSSQAPKLLFHYYDKDFNNEADTPDNFQSRRPNTSFCFLDIRSPGLGDTAMYLCATSRDHGLADKETQYFGPGTRLLVL.

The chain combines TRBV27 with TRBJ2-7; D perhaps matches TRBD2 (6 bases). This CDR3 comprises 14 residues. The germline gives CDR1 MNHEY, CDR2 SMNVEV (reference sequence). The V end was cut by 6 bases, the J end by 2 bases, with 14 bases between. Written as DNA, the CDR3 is TGTGCCAGCAGCGGAGCGGGCCCTACCTACGAGCAGTACTTC. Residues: CASSGAGPTYEQYF.

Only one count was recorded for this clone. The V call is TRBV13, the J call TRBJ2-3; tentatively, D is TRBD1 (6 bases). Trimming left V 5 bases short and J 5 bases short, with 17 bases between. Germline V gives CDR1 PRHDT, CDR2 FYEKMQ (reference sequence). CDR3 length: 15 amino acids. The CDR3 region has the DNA TGTGCCAGCAGCGGAGACAACCGCAGGGGAGATACGCAGTATTTT. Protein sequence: CASSGDNRRGDTQYF.

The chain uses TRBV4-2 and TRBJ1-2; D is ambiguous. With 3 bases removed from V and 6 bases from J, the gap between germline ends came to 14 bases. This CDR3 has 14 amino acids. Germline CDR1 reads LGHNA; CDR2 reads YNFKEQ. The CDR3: CASSHPDGRDGYTF. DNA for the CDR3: TGTGCCAGCAGCCACCCAGATGGGCGGGATGGCTACACCTTC.

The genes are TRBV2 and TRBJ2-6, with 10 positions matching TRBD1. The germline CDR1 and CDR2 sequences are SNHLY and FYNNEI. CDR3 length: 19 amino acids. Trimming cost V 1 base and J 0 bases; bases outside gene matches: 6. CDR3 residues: CASSEGQGAINSGANVLTF. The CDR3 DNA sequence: TGTGCCAGCAGTGAAGGACAGGGGGCGATTAACTCTGGGGCCAACGTCCTGACTTTC.

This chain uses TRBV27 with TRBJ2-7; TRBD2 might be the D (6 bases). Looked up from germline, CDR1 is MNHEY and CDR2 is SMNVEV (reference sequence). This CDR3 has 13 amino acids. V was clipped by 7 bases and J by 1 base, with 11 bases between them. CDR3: CASKGRSSYEQYF. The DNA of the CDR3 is TGTGCCAGCAAGGGGAGGAGTTCCTACGAGCAGTACTTC.

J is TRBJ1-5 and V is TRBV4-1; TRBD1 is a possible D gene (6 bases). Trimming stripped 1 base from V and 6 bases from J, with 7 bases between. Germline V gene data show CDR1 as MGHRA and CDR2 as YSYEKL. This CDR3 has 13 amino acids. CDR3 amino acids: CASSQGGGQPQHF. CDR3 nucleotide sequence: TGCGCCAGCAGCCAAGGAGGGGGTCAGCCCCAGCATTTT.

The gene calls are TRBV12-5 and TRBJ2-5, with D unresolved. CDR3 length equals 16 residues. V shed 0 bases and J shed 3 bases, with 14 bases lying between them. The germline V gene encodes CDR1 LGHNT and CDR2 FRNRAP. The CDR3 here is CASGLVPAVPEETQYF. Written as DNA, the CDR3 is TGTGCTAGTGGTTTGGTACCTGCGGTTCCGGAAGAGACCCAGTACTTC.

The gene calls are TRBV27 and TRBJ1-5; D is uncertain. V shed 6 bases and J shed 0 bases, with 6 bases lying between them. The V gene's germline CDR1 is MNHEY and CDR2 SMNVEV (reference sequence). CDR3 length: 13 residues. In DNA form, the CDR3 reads TGTGCCAGCAGGGCGTATAGCAATCAGCCCCAGCATTTT. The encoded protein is CASRAYSNQPQHF.

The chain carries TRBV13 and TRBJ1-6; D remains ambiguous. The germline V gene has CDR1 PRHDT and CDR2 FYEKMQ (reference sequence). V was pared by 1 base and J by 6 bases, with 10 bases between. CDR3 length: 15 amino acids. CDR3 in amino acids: CASSLDRDLNSPLHF. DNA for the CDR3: TGTGCCAGCAGCTTAGATAGGGATCTTAATTCACCCCTCCACTTT.

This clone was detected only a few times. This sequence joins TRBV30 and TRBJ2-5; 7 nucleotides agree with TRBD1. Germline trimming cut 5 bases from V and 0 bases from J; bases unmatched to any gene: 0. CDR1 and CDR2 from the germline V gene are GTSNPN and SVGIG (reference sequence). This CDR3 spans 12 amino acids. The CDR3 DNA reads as TGTGCCTGGGGGACAGACCAAGAGACCCAGTACTTC. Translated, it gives CAWGTDQETQYF.

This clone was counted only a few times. CDR3 sequence reads: CASSPPLNQETQYF. The CDR3 DNA is TGTGCCAGCTCACCACCATTAAACCAAGAGACCCAGTACTTC. The chain combines TRBV18 with TRBJ2-5; D call uncertain. This CDR3 has 14 amino acids. With 0 bases removed from V and 0 bases from J, the gap between germline ends came to 5 bases. Germline V gene lookup returns CDR1 KGHSH and CDR2 LQKENI.

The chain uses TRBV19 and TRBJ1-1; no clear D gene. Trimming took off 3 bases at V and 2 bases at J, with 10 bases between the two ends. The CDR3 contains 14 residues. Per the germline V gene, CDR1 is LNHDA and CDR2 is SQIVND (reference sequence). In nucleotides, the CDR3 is TGTGCCAGTAGTATGGGCGGAACCAACACTGAAGCTTTCTTT. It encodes CASSMGGTNTEAFF. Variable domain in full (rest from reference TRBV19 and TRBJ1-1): DGGITQSPKYLFRKEGQNVTLSCEQNLNHDAMYWYRQDPGQGLRLIYYSQIVNDFQKGDIAEGYSVSREKKESFPLTVTSAQKNPTAFYLCASSMGGTNTEAFFGQGTRLTVV.

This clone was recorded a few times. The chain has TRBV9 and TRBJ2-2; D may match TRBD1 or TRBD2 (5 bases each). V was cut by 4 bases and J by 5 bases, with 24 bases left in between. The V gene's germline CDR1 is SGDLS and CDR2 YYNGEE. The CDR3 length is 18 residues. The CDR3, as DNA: TGTGCCAGCAGCCTGAAGGGGACGGGGCACGGACAAACCGGGGAGCTGTTTTTT. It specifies CASSLKGTGHGQTGELFF.